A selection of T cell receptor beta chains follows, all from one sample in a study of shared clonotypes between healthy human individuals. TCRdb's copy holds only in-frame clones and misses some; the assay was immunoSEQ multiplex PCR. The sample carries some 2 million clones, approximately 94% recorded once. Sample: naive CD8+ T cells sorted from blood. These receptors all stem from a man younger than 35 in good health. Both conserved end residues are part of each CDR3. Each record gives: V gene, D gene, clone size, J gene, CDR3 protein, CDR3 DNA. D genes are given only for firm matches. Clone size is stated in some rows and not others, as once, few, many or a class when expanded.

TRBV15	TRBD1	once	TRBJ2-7	CATSRDEPYYGTGGYEQYF	TGTGCCACCAGCAGAGATGAGCCGTATTACGGGACAGGGGGATACGAGCAGTACTTC
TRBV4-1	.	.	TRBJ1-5	CASSQDSSNQPQHF	TGCGCCAGCAGCCAGGACAGTAGCAATCAGCCCCAGCATTTT
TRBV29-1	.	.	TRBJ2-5	CSVDVGWGETQYF	TGCAGCGTTGATGTGGGGTGGGGAGAGACCCAGTACTTC
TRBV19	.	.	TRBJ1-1	CASSFSLNTEAFF	TGTGCCAGTAGTTTCAGCCTGAACACTGAAGCTTTCTTT
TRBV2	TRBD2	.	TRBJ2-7	CASSVTPGRVSYEQYF	TGTGCCAGCAGTGTTACGCCGGGGAGGGTCTCCTACGAGCAGTACTTC
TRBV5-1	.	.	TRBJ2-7	CASSLEELPHEQYF	TGCGCCAGCAGCTTGGAGGAGTTACCCCACGAGCAGTACTTC
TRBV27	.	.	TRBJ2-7	CASSLSLLGGGTYEQYF	TGTGCCAGCAGTTTATCGCTGTTGGGAGGGGGGACCTACGAGCAGTACTTC
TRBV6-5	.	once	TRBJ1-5	CASSRGQLDQPQHF	TGTGCCAGCAGTCGCGGACAGCTAGATCAGCCCCAGCATTTT
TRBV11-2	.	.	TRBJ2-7	CASSLGTEQYF	TGTGCCAGCAGCTTAGGGACCGAGCAGTACTTC
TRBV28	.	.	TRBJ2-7	CASSPGTSPYEQYF	TGTGCCAGCAGTCCGGGGACCAGTCCTTACGAGCAGTACTTC
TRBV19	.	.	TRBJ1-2	CASSPRLGNYFYTF	TGTGCCAGTAGTCCCAGACTTGGTAATTATTTCTACACCTTC
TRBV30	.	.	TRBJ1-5	CAWSAQAGFGDQPQHF	TGTGCCTGGAGCGCTCAAGCTGGATTTGGGGATCAGCCCCAGCATTTT
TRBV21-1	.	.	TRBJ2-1	CASSKMQDRANNEQFF	TGTGCCAGCAGCAAAATGCAGGACAGGGCCAACAATGAGCAGTTCTTC
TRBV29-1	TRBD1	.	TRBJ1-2	CSVVGQGLDGYTF	TGCAGCGTAGTGGGACAGGGGCTCGATGGCTACACCTTC
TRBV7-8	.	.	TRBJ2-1	CASSQWWVDAYNEQFF	TGTGCCAGCAGCCAATGGTGGGTGGACGCCTACAATGAGCAGTTCTTC
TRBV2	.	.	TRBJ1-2	CATQGTLDYGYTF	TGTGCCACGCAGGGGACACTCGATTATGGCTACACCTTC
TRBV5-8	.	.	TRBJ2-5	CASSLMKYAETQYF	TGTGCCAGCAGCTTGATGAAATACGCAGAGACCCAGTACTTC
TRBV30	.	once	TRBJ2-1	CAWSVLGSNEQFF	TGTGCCTGGAGTGTACTCGGGAGCAATGAGCAGTTCTTC
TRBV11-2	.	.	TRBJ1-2	CASSPGTAYGYTF	TGTGCCAGCAGCCCTGGGACTGCCTATGGCTACACCTTC
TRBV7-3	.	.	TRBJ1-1	CASSLMGGGEAFF	TGTGCCAGCAGCTTAATGGGGGGCGGTGAAGCTTTCTTT
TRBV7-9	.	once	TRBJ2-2	CASSFHAGELFF	TGTGCCAGCAGCTTCCACGCCGGGGAGCTGTTTTTT
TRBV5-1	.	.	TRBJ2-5	CASSLDPGTLETQYF	TGCGCCAGCAGCTTGGACCCCGGGACCCTAGAGACCCAGTACTTC
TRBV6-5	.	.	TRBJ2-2	CASSYHEASGELFF	TGTGCCAGCAGTTACCACGAGGCCTCCGGGGAGCTGTTTTTT
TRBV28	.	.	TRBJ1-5	CASGEKNSNQPQHF	TGTGCCAGTGGGGAGAAAAATAGCAATCAGCCCCAGCATTTT
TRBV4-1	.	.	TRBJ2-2	CASSHWATQKGGELFF	TGCGCCAGCAGCCATTGGGCCACCCAGAAAGGCGGGGAGCTGTTTTTT
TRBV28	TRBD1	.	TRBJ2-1	CASSLGTGDYYNEQFF	TGTGCCAGCAGTTTAGGGACAGGAGATTACTACAATGAGCAGTTCTTC
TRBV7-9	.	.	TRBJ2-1	CASSLEAILRDTYNEQFF	TGTGCCAGCAGCTTAGAGGCCATTCTCCGGGATACATACAATGAGCAGTTCTTC
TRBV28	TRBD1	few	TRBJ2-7	CASSQGQGTYEQYF	TGTGCCAGCAGTCAGGGACAGGGAACGTACGAGCAGTACTTC
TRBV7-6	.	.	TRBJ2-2	CASSPRVLGTGELFF	TGTGCCAGCAGCCCCAGGGTTCTGGGGACCGGGGAGCTGTTTTTT
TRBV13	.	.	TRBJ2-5	CASSLGTGEYQETQYF	TGTGCCAGCAGCTTAGGGACGGGGGAGTACCAAGAGACCCAGTACTTC
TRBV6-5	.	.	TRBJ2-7	CASSYEQGYEQYF	TGTGCCAGCAGTTACGAACAGGGTTACGAGCAGTACTTC
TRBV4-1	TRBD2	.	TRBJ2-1	CASSQGELAGGNEQFF	TGCGCCAGCAGCCAAGGGGAACTAGCGGGGGGCAATGAGCAGTTCTTC
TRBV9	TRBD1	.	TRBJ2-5	CASSGRWDRGDQETQYF	TGTGCCAGCAGCGGTCGATGGGACAGGGGGGACCAAGAGACCCAGTACTTC
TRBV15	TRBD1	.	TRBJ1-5	CATSSARYDRGSQPQHF	TGTGCCACCAGCAGTGCCCGATATGACAGGGGGAGTCAGCCCCAGCATTTT
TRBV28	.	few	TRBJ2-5	CASSRLGETQYF	TGTGCCAGCAGTCGTTTAGGGGAGACCCAGTACTTC
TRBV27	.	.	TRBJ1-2	CASSPEGTAYGYTF	TGTGCCAGCTCCCCTGAGGGAACAGCGTATGGCTACACCTTC
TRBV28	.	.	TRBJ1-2	CASSSPGQGVNYGYTF	TGTGCCAGCAGTTCCCCCGGGCAGGGTGTTAACTATGGCTACACCTTC
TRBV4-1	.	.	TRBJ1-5	CASSQDYTDNQPQHF	TGCGCCAGCAGCCAAGATTACACAGATAATCAGCCCCAGCATTTT